The following is a T cell receptor beta chain sequence with its context. Only in-frame clones appear in the TCRdb table, and some are missing; sequencing was by immunoSEQ multiplex PCR. The table has a few hundred thousand clones, approximately 89% seen once. The source of the sample is a study of blood T cell repertoires in COVID-19. About the research overall: Samples representing acute and convalescent COVID-19 were sourced from the United States, Italy and Spain. Nucleic acid was either cDNA or gDNA, and it came from T cells, B-cell-depleted T cells, or PBMCs.

A PCR-confirmed or clinician-diagnosed COVID-19 case had contacted exposed participants within 2 weeks of entry. CDR1 is SGHTA and CDR2 is FQGNSA in the germline V gene. V dropped 3 bases and J dropped 3; count of bases not matched to a gene: 2. The CDR3 length is 14 residues. Source material: PBMCs or T cells enriched from blood (not recorded which). The clonotype comes from a middle-aged woman who had been exposed to COVID-19. V gene TRBV7-2 combines with J gene TRBJ1-5; 7 nucleotides align to TRBD1. CDR3 in amino acids: CASSLTGFNQPQHF. DNA of the CDR3: TGTGCCAGCAGCTTGACAGGGTTCAATCAGCCCCAGCATTTT.